The T cell receptor beta chain under discussion was sequenced for a study of Ad26.COV2.S vaccination and SARS-CoV-2 variants. Here immunoSEQ multiplex PCR was the method, and the copy in TCRdb shows in-frame clones only, minus some. This sample has around 250,000 clones, with roughly nine tenths found just once. Treatment here: around 19 received Ad26.COV2.S at low or high dose, single or two shots; 5 received placebo; per-sample allocation not given. Sampling took place 63 days after the first vaccine or placebo injection. Boston hosted the donor, who was an adult aged 18-55 years. The study used a vaccine consisting of an Ad26 vector that expressed Wuhan-strain SARS-CoV-2 spike. The germline V gene encodes CDR1 SQVTM and CDR2 ANQGSEA. The V end lost 5 bases, the J end lost 6 bases, and 26 bases lay between the germline ends. The CDR3 has 16 residues.

The TCR sequence derives from a person aged 18 to 59 who received the Ad26.COV2.S COVID-19 vaccine or a placebo. The specimen was peripheral blood, collected in a trial of Ad26.COV2.S vaccine versus placebo. This chain links TRBV29-1 with TRBJ2-7; perhaps D is TRBD1 or TRBD2 (6 bases each). The CDR3 coding sequence is TGCAGCGTTTTTATGGGGGGCTATAGATCCTCCCCCGAGCAGTACTTC. Translating gives CSVFMGGYRSSPEQYF.